Following are 23 T cell receptor beta chains from one sample sequenced in a study of T cell responses to AZD1222 COVID-19 vaccine. The protocol was immunoSEQ multiplex PCR, while the TCRdb copy is restricted to in-frame clones and leaves out a portion. The sample contains about 130,000 clones, more than 85% of which appear only once. The sequenced sample was peripheral blood, obtained on day 0 of AZD1222 vaccination. The receptors were gathered from an adult in good health.

This chain links TRBV2 with TRBJ1-1, with 9 bases aligning to TRBD1. Germline CDR1 reads SNHLY; CDR2 reads FYNNEI. Losses at the gene ends were 6 bases for V and 4 bases for J; bases not matched to a gene: 12. The CDR3 covers 16 residues. CDR3 sequence (DNA): TGTGCCAGCAGGCTACAGGGGGCGCGGAGTTCCACTGAAGCTTTCTTT. This gives the protein CASRLQGARSSTEAFF.

V usage is TRBV6-6 and J usage is TRBJ1-2, with 10 bases matching TRBD1. The CDR3 has 17 residues. The V gene's germline CDR1 is MNHNY and CDR2 SVGAGI (reference sequence). The V segment lost 5 bases and the J segment 4 bases; nucleotides outside the gene matches: 13. As DNA, the CDR3 is TGTGCCAGCAGTCTTGCCTCCCCGACAGGGGGCATCTATGGCTACACCTTC. As protein: CASSLASPTGGIYGYTF.

This chain connects TRBV6-2 or TRBV6-3 to TRBJ2-4, with 10 bases aligning to TRBD2. Germline CDR1 MNHEY, CDR2 SVGEGT. The J segment lost 3 bases and the V segment lost 6 bases, leaving 8 bases of the junction unmatched. CDR3 length: 16 amino acids. Here the CDR3 reads CASSPSGGTYKNIQYF. Here the CDR3 DNA reads TGTGCCAGCAGCCCTAGCGGGGGAACCTACAAAAACATTCAGTACTTC.

The chain joins TRBV15 to TRBJ1-1; D is possibly TRBD1 (6 bases). Deletions cut 3 bases from V and 4 bases from J, with 15 bases between. Looked up from germline, CDR1 is LNHNV and CDR2 is YYDKDF (reference sequence). This CDR3 region has 15 residues. The CDR3 nucleotides read TGTGCCACCAGCAGCGAAAACAGGGTTGGCACTGAAGCTTTCTTT. Protein sequence: CATSSENRVGTEAFF.

In this sample, this clone turned up once. The chain has TRBV28 and TRBJ1-3; D call uncertain. The V gene's germline CDR1 is MDHEN and CDR2 SYDVKM. V was shortened by 3 bases and J by 1 base, with 13 bases between the two germline ends. The CDR3 is made up of 16 amino acids. In DNA form, the CDR3 reads TGTGCCAGCAGTTTCATGCCGAGGACGTCTGGAAACACCATATATTTT. The encoded protein is CASSFMPRTSGNTIYF.

This clone was seen once. The rearrangement joins TRBV28 to TRBJ1-6, with D possibly TRBD1 on 5 matching bases. Trimming stripped 5 bases from V and 6 bases from J, with 20 bases between. This CDR3 comprises 17 residues. Germline V gene data show CDR1 as MDHEN and CDR2 as SYDVKM. The CDR3 coding sequence is TGTGCCAGCAGTCTTGTAAACTTTGCAGGGAGTAATTCACCCCTCCACTTT. Protein: CASSLVNFAGSNSPLHF. Full variable domain (rest looked up from reference TRBV28 and TRBJ1-6): DVKVTQSSRYLVKRTGEKVFLECVQDMDHENMFWYRQDPGLGLRLIYFSYDVKMKEKGDIPEGYSVSREKKERFSLILESASTNQTSMYLCASSLVNFAGSNSPLHFGNGTRLTVT.

J is TRBJ1-1 and V is TRBV11-2; tentative D call: TRBD1 (5 bases). The V end lost 6 bases, the J end lost 4 bases, and 12 bases lay between the germline ends. The length of the CDR3 is 13 residues. Germline CDR1 and CDR2: SGHAT and FQNNGV. The chain's CDR3 is CASSLQVSTEAFF. CDR3 nucleotides: TGTGCCAGCAGTTTACAGGTTTCCACTGAAGCTTTCTTT.

The chain combines TRBV9 with TRBJ2-5, with D possibly matching TRBD2 (6 bases). V shed 6 bases and J shed 2 bases, with 17 bases lying between them. The germline V gene has CDR1 SGDLS and CDR2 YYNGEE. This CDR3 has 15 residues. CDR3 protein: CASTSRGTEQETQYF. In DNA, the CDR3 is TGTGCCAGCACCTCTCGGGGGACGGAGCAAGAGACCCAGTACTTC.

The chain is built from TRBV6-6 and TRBJ1-4, with TRBD1 identical over 8 bases. The CDR3 totals 17 residues. Germline values: CDR1 MNHNY, CDR2 SVGAGI (reference sequence). The J segment lost 7 bases and the V segment lost 5 bases, leaving 15 bases of the junction unmatched. The CDR3 sequence is CASSRRPGTGSGEKLFF. The CDR3 DNA is TGTGCCAGCAGTCGACGTCCCGGGACAGGTTCGGGTGAAAAACTGTTTTTT.

This clone was observed a single time. The rearrangement uses TRBV6-5 and TRBJ1-1; TRBD1 is a possible D gene (6 bases). V gave up 7 bases and J gave up 4 bases, with 16 bases separating them. The length of the CDR3 is 14 residues. Germline loops: CDR1 MNHEY, CDR2 SVGAGI. The CDR3 DNA reads as TGTGCCAGCAAAGTACAGGGTAAGGGCACTGAAGCTTTCTTT. The encoded protein is CASKVQGKGTEAFF.

V is TRBV2 and J is TRBJ2-2; 11 positions match TRBD2. The CDR3 spans 19 residues. In germline, CDR1 is SNHLY, CDR2 FYNNEI. V trimming: 1 base; J trimming: 5 bases; junction bases outside the gene matches: 12. CDR3 amino acids: CASSEDTSGSVLGTGELFF. The CDR3 region has the DNA TGTGCCAGCAGTGAAGATACTAGCGGGAGTGTTTTGGGGACCGGGGAGCTGTTTTTT.

The chain uses TRBV19 and TRBJ1-2; 7 bases line up with TRBD1. Per the germline V gene, CDR1 is LNHDA and CDR2 is SQIVND (reference sequence). The J segment lost 2 bases and the V segment lost 7 bases, leaving 7 bases of the junction unmatched. CDR3 length: 14 residues. CDR3 sequence reads: CASTPGGLNYGYTF. The CDR3 DNA is TGTGCCAGTACCCCAGGGGGACTAAACTATGGCTACACCTTC.

This clone showed up just once. The chain combines TRBV18 with TRBJ2-4; perhaps TRBD2 as D (5 bases). V gave up 3 bases and J gave up 8 bases, with 14 bases separating them. Germline values: CDR1 KGHSH, CDR2 LQKENI. This CDR3 has 14 amino acids. As DNA, the CDR3 is TGTGCCAGCTCACCCGGACTGGTCGGGGACATTCAGTACTTC. It specifies CASSPGLVGDIQYF. Supplemented by reference TRBV18 and TRBJ2-4, the full variable domain reads NAGVMQNPRHLVRRRGQEARLRCSPMKGHSHVYWYRQLPEEGLKFMVYLQKENIIDESGMPKERFSAEFPKEGPSILRIQQVVRGDSAAYFCASSPGLVGDIQYFGAGTRLSVL.

This chain connects TRBV3-1 (or the pseudogene TRBV3-2) to TRBJ2-5; D is ambiguous. The germline CDR1 and CDR2 sequences are LGHDT and YNNKEL (reference sequence). CDR3 size: 13 residues. V lost 1 base, J lost 4 bases, and 7 bases lay in between. The CDR3: CASSQVPLETQYF. CDR3 nucleotide sequence: TGTGCCAGCAGCCAAGTTCCGCTAGAGACCCAGTACTTC.

The gene calls are TRBV28 and TRBJ1-2; weak D call: TRBD1 (6 bases). V lost 7 bases, J lost 3 bases, and 15 bases lay in between. CDR1 and CDR2 from the germline V gene are MDHEN and SYDVKM. The CDR3 spans 14 residues. CDR3 bases: TGTGCCAGCAAGCCCGGGGGGGGCTACTATGGCTACACCTTC. Protein: CASKPGGGYYGYTF.

The rearrangement uses TRBV23-1 and TRBJ1-5; D is unresolved. TRBV23-1 is identified as an open reading frame with a role that is uncertain. The V gene lost 0 bases and the J gene lost 2 bases, with 14 bases spanning the gap. The CDR3 covers 17 residues. CDR3 loop: CASSQSTARICNQPQHF. The CDR3 DNA is TGCGCCAGCAGTCAATCGACGGCGAGGATATGCAATCAGCCCCAGCATTTT.

The chain recombines TRBV19 with TRBJ1-2, with TRBD1 identical over 7 bases. Germline V gene lookup returns CDR1 LNHDA and CDR2 SQIVND (reference sequence). The J segment lost 2 bases and the V segment lost 10 bases, leaving 10 bases of the junction unmatched. The CDR3 consists of 14 residues. CDR3 loop: CATHMRGLNYGYTF. As DNA, the CDR3 is TGTGCCACCCATATGAGGGGGCTAAACTATGGCTACACCTTC.

V gene TRBV7-9 combines with J gene TRBJ1-3, with D possibly TRBD1 on 6 matching bases. The CDR3 contains 15 residues. Germline assignment: CDR1 SEHNR and CDR2 FQNEAQ (reference sequence). Trimming shortened V by 1 base and J by 2 bases, and 9 bases separated the two germline ends. Here the CDR3 DNA reads TGTGCCAGCAGCTTAGTGGCAGGGGCTGGAAACACCATATATTTT. Translating it yields CASSLVAGAGNTIYF.

The genes are TRBV6-5 and TRBJ1-2; 8 nucleotides line up with TRBD1. The CDR3 loop spans 12 amino acids. Germline lookup yields CDR1 MNHEY and CDR2 SVGAGI. Trimming removed 9 bases from V and 8 bases from J; junction bases left unmatched: 8. The CDR3 bases are TGTGCCAGTGAGGACAGGGTAGAAGGCTACACCTTC. Translated, it gives CASEDRVEGYTF.

The CDR3 nucleotides are TGTGCCAGCATACTGGGGGGCGGGCTCAATCAGCCCCAGCATTTT. Translated: CASILGGGLNQPQHF. This chain uses TRBV28 with TRBJ1-5; tentative D call: TRBD1 (6 bases). CDR1 is MDHEN, CDR2 SYDVKM, per germline. The CDR3 is made up of 15 amino acids. V gave up 7 bases and J gave up 3 bases, with 16 bases separating them.

The rearrangement joins TRBV15 to TRBJ1-1; D is perhaps TRBD1 (5 bases). There are 15 residues in the CDR3. Germline CDR1 is LNHNV and CDR2 is YYDKDF (reference sequence). The germline V and J ends were trimmed by 3 bases and 0 bases, with 11 bases remaining between them. DNA for the CDR3: TGTGCCACCAGCAGGGAGACAGACATGAACACTGAAGCTTTCTTT. Protein: CATSRETDMNTEAFF.

The chain has TRBV3-1 (or the pseudogene TRBV3-2) and TRBJ1-2, with 9 bases that match TRBD1. In germline, CDR1 is LGHDT, CDR2 YNNKEL (reference sequence). The CDR3 is made up of 13 amino acids. After removal of 1 base from V and 13 bases from J, the junction contained 7 bases not matched to a gene. The CDR3 sequence: CASSQGTGGWGTF. Here the CDR3 DNA reads TGTGCCAGCAGCCAAGGTACAGGGGGCTGGGGCACCTTC.

CDR3 loop: CAIRGQGDPTDTQYF. For the CDR3, the DNA is TGTGCCATCAGAGGACAGGGGGATCCAACAGATACGCAGTATTTT. This chain connects TRBV10-3 to TRBJ2-3, with 10 nucleotides matching TRBD1. The CDR3 sequence is 15 residues long. Germline loops: CDR1 ENHRY, CDR2 SYGVKD. Trimming cost V 6 bases and J 3 bases; bases outside gene matches: 6.